A selection of T cell receptor beta chains follows, all from one sample in a study of CD8+ T cells in alopecia areata. Only in-frame clones appear in the TCRdb table, and some are missing; sequencing was by immunoSEQ multiplex PCR. The profile shows a few hundred thousand clones, 45% to 70% of them singletons. Specimen: CD8+ T cells sorted from blood. These receptors were collected from a human donor in good health. Each CDR3 is given with its conserved first and last residue. Fields, in order: D gene, V gene, J gene, clone size, CDR3 protein, CDR3 DNA. D genes are given only for firm matches. The size of a clone is reported for some rows only, either as once, few or many, or as a class for expanded clones.

TRBD2	TRBV29-1	TRBJ2-1	few	CSVESGLAIVEQFF	TGCAGCGTTGAATCAGGACTAGCGATCGTTGAGCAGTTCTTC
-	TRBV5-6	TRBJ1-3	-	CASSLPRGAGNTIYF	TGTGCCAGCAGCTTGCCCCGCGGGGCTGGAAACACCATATATTTT
-	TRBV7-9	TRBJ1-4	-	CASSPQGRGAEKLFF	TGTGCCAGCAGCCCCCAGGGTAGGGGCGCCGAAAAACTGTTTTTT
-	TRBV5-1	TRBJ2-7	-	CASSLGQGAYEQYF	TGCGCCAGCAGCTTGGGGCAGGGAGCCTACGAGCAGTACTTC
TRBD2	TRBV30	TRBJ2-1	few	CAWSVTSGGSNEQFF	TGTGCCTGGAGTGTTACTAGCGGGGGCTCCAATGAGCAGTTCTTC
-	TRBV10-2	TRBJ2-7	once	CASSDGGSSYEQYF	TGCGCCAGCAGTGATGGTGGGAGCTCGTACGAGCAGTACTTC
-	TRBV7-9	TRBJ2-5	many	CASSLPDQETQYF	TGTGCCAGCAGCCTGCCGGACCAAGAGACCCAGTACTTC
-	TRBV4-1	TRBJ2-7	-	CASSHGQGNYEQYF	TGCGCCAGCAGCCATGGGCAGGGGAACTACGAGCAGTACTTC
-	TRBV12-5	TRBJ2-3	few	CASGLKGDTDTQYF	TGTGCTAGTGGTTTAAAGGGAGACACAGATACGCAGTATTTT
TRBD2	TRBV6-5	TRBJ2-5	-	CASSYGVAGQETQYF	TGTGCCAGCAGTTACGGGGTAGCGGGGCAAGAGACCCAGTACTTC
-	TRBV27	TRBJ2-1	-	CASSSRHSEGFYNEQFF	TGTGCCAGCAGTTCACGCCATTCAGAGGGGTTCTACAATGAGCAGTTCTTC
-	TRBV29-1	TRBJ2-7	-	CSVEDPERGVYEQYF	TGCAGCGTTGAAGACCCTGAAAGGGGGGTTTACGAGCAGTACTTC
-	TRBV6-5	TRBJ2-5	few	CASRSLEGNQETQYF	TGTGCCAGCAGATCCCTAGAGGGGAACCAAGAGACCCAGTACTTC
TRBD1	TRBV4-1	TRBJ1-1	-	CASSQPWTGSDTEAFF	TGCGCCAGCAGCCAACCATGGACAGGGTCGGACACTGAAGCTTTCTTT
-	TRBV2	TRBJ1-1	-	CAGLITGFTEAFF	TGTGCCGGACTAATAACAGGGTTCACTGAAGCTTTCTTT
-	TRBV5-6	TRBJ1-2	-	CASSCETVYYGYTF	TGTGCCAGCAGCTGCGAGACAGTTTACTATGGCTACACCTTC
-	TRBV30	TRBJ2-2	-	CAWSWVRVTGELFF	TGTGCCTGGAGTTGGGTCAGGGTGACCGGGGAGCTGTTTTTT
-	TRBV6-5	TRBJ1-5	-	CASRHEGTNQPQHF	TGTGCCAGCAGACACGAGGGAACAAATCAGCCCCAGCATTTT
TRBD1	TRBV20-1	TRBJ2-7	few	CSARWDSRLYF	TGCAGTGCGCGTTGGGACAGCCGTTTGTACTTC
-	TRBV15	TRBJ2-1	-	CATAEGGRNYNEQFF	TGTGCCACCGCTGAGGGGGGCCGTAACTACAATGAGCAGTTCTTC
-	TRBV25-1	TRBJ2-5	-	CASSELASEETQYF	TGTGCCAGCAGTGAACTAGCGTCAGAAGAGACCCAATACTTC
-	TRBV7-9	TRBJ2-7	few	CASSGAGSYEQYF	TGTGCCAGCAGCGGGGCGGGCTCCTACGAGCAGTACTTC
-	TRBV7-9	TRBJ2-7	-	CASSHIGYYEQYF	TGTGCCAGCAGCCATATAGGGTACTACGAGCAGTACTTC
-	TRBV19	TRBJ1-5	few	CASSPATRAQPQHF	TGTGCCAGTAGCCCAGCTACGCGGGCCCAGCCCCAGCATTTT
-	TRBV4-1	TRBJ2-7	-	CASSAPGGSYEQYF	TGCGCCAGCAGCGCCCCCGGGGGATCCTACGAGCAGTACTTC
TRBD1	TRBV29-1	TRBJ1-2	-	CSVLGTGVFYGYTF	TGCAGCGTCCTCGGGACAGGCGTATTCTATGGCTACACCTTC
TRBD2	TRBV2	TRBJ2-1	once	CASSERPGGLHYNEQFF	TGTGCCAGCAGTGAAAGGCCGGGGGGGCTTCACTACAATGAGCAGTTCTTC
TRBD1	TRBV27	TRBJ1-2	-	CASSSPGGYGYTF	TGTGCCAGCAGTTCCCCAGGGGGCTATGGCTACACCTTC
-	TRBV5-6	TRBJ1-1	few	CASSLGGNTEAFF	TGTGCCAGCAGCCTGGGCGGGAACACTGAAGCTTTCTTT
TRBD1	TRBV15	TRBJ2-6	-	CATSRDGDRVSGANVLTF	TGTGCCACCAGCAGAGATGGGGACAGGGTCTCTGGGGCCAACGTCCTGACTTTC
TRBD1	TRBV29-1	TRBJ2-7	few	CSVETSGTDYEQYF	TGCAGCGTTGAGACATCCGGGACAGATTACGAGCAGTACTTC
-	TRBV27	TRBJ2-2	-	CASSLGGTGTGELFF	TGTGCCAGCAGTTTGGGGGGTACGGGCACCGGGGAGCTGTTTTTT
-	TRBV15	TRBJ1-5	-	CATSSEGINQPQHF	TGTGCCACCAGCAGTGAGGGGATCAATCAGCCCCAGCATTTT
-	TRBV15	TRBJ1-5	-	CATSKDRAGSNQPQHF	TGTGCCACCAGCAAAGACCGAGCAGGGAGCAATCAGCCCCAGCATTTT
-	TRBV29-1	TRBJ2-3	few	CSPTTDTQYF	TGCAGCCCAACCACAGATACGCAGTATTTT
-	TRBV11-2	TRBJ1-1	-	CASSLDSAWESNTEAFF	TGTGCCAGCAGCTTAGATAGTGCGTGGGAATCGAACACTGAAGCTTTCTTT
-	TRBV6-5	TRBJ2-7	-	CASSYSSGPYEQYF	TGTGCCAGCAGTTACTCCTCCGGACCCTACGAGCAGTACTTC
TRBD2	TRBV7-8	TRBJ2-7	-	CASSLPGGSSYEQYF	TGTGCCAGCAGCTTACCGGGGGGTAGCTCCTACGAGCAGTACTTC
TRBD1	TRBV7-9	TRBJ1-1	-	CASSWNRDRNTEAFF	TGTGCCAGCAGCTGGAACCGGGACAGAAACACTGAAGCTTTCTTT
TRBD1	TRBV9	TRBJ1-5	once	CASSAEDRADQPQHF	TGTGCCAGCAGCGCAGAGGACAGGGCGGATCAGCCCCAGCATTTT
-	TRBV7-9	TRBJ2-5	few	CASSLSGAEKETQYF	TGTGCCAGCAGCTTATCGGGGGCTGAAAAAGAGACCCAGTACTTC
-	TRBV6-5	TRBJ2-2	-	CASSYSTSRRTGELFF	TGTGCCAGCAGTTACTCGACCAGTCGTCGCACCGGGGAGCTGTTTTTT